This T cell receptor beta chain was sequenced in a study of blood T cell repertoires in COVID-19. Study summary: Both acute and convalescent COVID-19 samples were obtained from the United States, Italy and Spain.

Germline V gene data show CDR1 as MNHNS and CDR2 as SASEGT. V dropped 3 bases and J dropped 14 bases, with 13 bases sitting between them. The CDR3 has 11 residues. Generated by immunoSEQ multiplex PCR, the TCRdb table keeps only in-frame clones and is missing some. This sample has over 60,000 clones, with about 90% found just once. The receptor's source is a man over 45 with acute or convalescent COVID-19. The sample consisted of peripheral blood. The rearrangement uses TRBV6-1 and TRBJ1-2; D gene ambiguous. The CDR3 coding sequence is TGTGCCAGCAGTGAGGGAGGGTGGAGGACCTTC. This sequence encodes CASSEGGWRTF.